The 30 T cell receptor beta chains listed next were all sequenced from one sample in a study of cytomegalovirus exposure and HLA in healthy donors. Only in-frame clones appear in the TCRdb table, and some are missing; sequencing was by immunoSEQ multiplex PCR. The table includes under 200,000 clones, around 88% detected once. Sequenced input: PBMCs. The source is a woman under 30 in good health and CMV-seronegative.

V is TRBV18 and J is TRBJ1-5; perhaps TRBD1 as D (5 bases). Germline CDR1 and CDR2: KGHSH and LQKENI. This CDR3 spans 14 amino acids. The V gene lost 1 base and the J gene lost 4 bases, with 8 bases spanning the gap. The CDR3 DNA is TGTGCCAGCTCACCACGGGAGGGGAATCAGCCCCAGCATTTT. Protein sequence: CASSPREGNQPQHF. The full variable domain, rest sourced from reference TRBV18 and TRBJ1-5, is NAGVMQNPRHLVRRRGQEARLRCSPMKGHSHVYWYRQLPEEGLKFMVYLQKENIIDESGMPKERFSAEFPKEGPSILRIQQVVRGDSAAYFCASSPREGNQPQHFGDGTRLSIL.

This clone was counted once. V gene TRBV7-2 combines with J gene TRBJ1-1; D gene unclear. V dropped 5 bases and J dropped 4 bases, with 11 bases sitting between them. Germline V gives CDR1 SGHTA, CDR2 FQGNSA. This CDR3 has 13 amino acids. The CDR3 region is CASSGVVRTEAFF. The CDR3 DNA reads as TGTGCCAGCAGCGGAGTGGTTCGCACTGAAGCTTTCTTT. The complete variable domain, with remaining parts taken from reference TRBV7-2 and TRBJ1-1, reads GAGVSQSPSNKVTEKGKDVELRCDPISGHTALYWYRQSLGQGLEFLIYFQGNSAPDKSGLPSDRFSAERTGGSVSTLTIQRTQQEDSAVYLCASSGVVRTEAFFGQGTRLTVV.

This sequence joins TRBV4-1 and TRBJ2-1; the D gene is possibly TRBD2 (6 bases). Trimming shortened V by 0 bases and J by 0 bases, and 9 bases separated the two germline ends. CDR1 MGHRA and CDR2 YSYEKL come from the germline V gene. This CDR3 is 16 amino acids long. The CDR3 is CASSQDFGSSYNEQFF. CDR3 coding DNA: TGCGCCAGCAGCCAAGATTTCGGGAGCTCCTACAATGAGCAGTTCTTC.

The rearrangement joins TRBV5-6 to TRBJ2-1, with 12 nucleotides matching TRBD2. CDR3 length: 15 amino acids. The germline CDR1 and CDR2 sequences are SGHDT and YYEEEE. The V segment lost 4 bases and the J segment 3 bases; nucleotides outside the gene matches: 2. The CDR3 reads CASSRTSGIYNEQFF. Written as DNA, the CDR3 is TGTGCCAGCAGCCGGACTAGCGGGATCTACAATGAGCAGTTCTTC.

CDR3 in amino acids: CASSVREYTGELFF. In DNA form, the CDR3 reads TGTGCCAGCAGCGTAAGGGAGTACACCGGGGAGCTGTTTTTT. The chain carries TRBV9 and TRBJ2-2, with a possible D match to TRBD2 (5 bases). The V gene's germline CDR1 is SGDLS and CDR2 YYNGEE. CDR3 length: 14 amino acids. Trimming removed 1 base at V and 3 bases at J, with 7 bases between.

The chain couples TRBV4-3 to TRBJ1-1; 7 bases fit TRBD1. The CDR3 sequence is 17 residues long. Germline lookup yields CDR1 LGHNA and CDR2 YSLEER. V dropped 0 bases and J dropped 0; count of bases not matched to a gene: 7. CDR3 region: CASSQDWTGSMNTEAFF. The CDR3 DNA follows: TGCGCCAGCAGCCAAGATTGGACAGGTTCCATGAACACTGAAGCTTTCTTT.

In this sample, this clone turned up once. The chain combines TRBV27 with TRBJ2-7, with 7 bases fitting TRBD1. This CDR3 is 15 amino acids long. Germline lookup yields CDR1 MNHEY and CDR2 SMNVEV (reference sequence). V lost 4 bases to trimming and J lost 7 bases; unmatched junction nucleotides: 13. This chain's CDR3 is CASSSLQGSEYEQYF. CDR3 bases: TGTGCCAGCAGTTCGTTACAGGGGTCGGAATATGAGCAGTACTTC.

The chain recombines TRBV7-9 with TRBJ1-2; 11 bases line up with TRBD1. V lost 5 bases, J lost 2 bases, and 4 bases stayed unmatched. Germline V gene sequence: CDR1 SEHNR, CDR2 FQNEAQ (reference sequence). The CDR3 loop spans 15 amino acids. The CDR3: CASSLRDRGNYGYTF. CDR3 sequence (DNA): TGTGCCAGCAGCCTACGGGACAGGGGGAACTATGGCTACACCTTC.

This chain uses TRBV7-3 with TRBJ2-3, with 7 positions matching TRBD1. V shed 4 bases, J shed 7 bases, and the junction held 11 bases outside the gene matches. The V gene's germline CDR1 is SGHTA and CDR2 FQGTGA. The CDR3 has 15 residues. The CDR3 is CASSSLTGYANTQYF. CDR3 nucleotide sequence: TGTGCCAGCAGCTCCTTGACAGGGTATGCGAATACGCAGTATTTT.

The chain is built from TRBV7-9 and TRBJ2-7, with D uncertain. CDR1 and CDR2 (germline): SEHNR, FQNEAQ (reference sequence). CDR3 length: 14 residues. Trimming took 1 base from V and 6 from J, leaving 13 bases between them. CDR3 protein: CASSLVPPVVEQYF. In DNA, the CDR3 is TGTGCCAGCAGCTTAGTTCCTCCGGTCGTCGAGCAGTACTTC.

The chain joins TRBV4-1 to TRBJ2-3; 10 nucleotides line up with TRBD2. This CDR3 spans 15 amino acids. CDR1 is MGHRA, CDR2 YSYEKL, per germline. V lost 2 bases, J lost 5 bases, and 4 bases stayed unmatched. The CDR3: CASSQTSGVGDTQYF. In DNA form, the CDR3 reads TGCGCCAGCAGCCAAACTAGCGGGGTCGGAGATACGCAGTATTTT.

This rearrangement joins TRBV7-9 to TRBJ1-1; D unresolved. CDR3 length: 15 amino acids. CDR1 is SEHNR and CDR2 is FQNEAQ in the germline V gene (reference sequence). Trimming removed 4 bases from V and 3 bases from J, with 15 bases in between. CDR3 region: CASSYVGVGDTEAFF. In DNA form, the CDR3 reads TGTGCCAGCAGCTATGTCGGGGTTGGGGACACTGAAGCTTTCTTT.

The chain is built from TRBV6-1 and TRBJ1-2; D possibly corresponds to TRBD1 (6 bases). CDR3 length: 14 residues. The V gene lost 5 bases and the J gene lost 8 bases, with 18 bases spanning the gap. From germline, CDR1 is MNHNS and CDR2 SASEGT. CDR3 sequence: CASSPTGISEGYTF. The CDR3 nucleotides read TGTGCCAGCAGTCCAACAGGGATCTCGGAAGGCTACACCTTC.

The chain employs TRBV7-2 and TRBJ2-1; weak D call: TRBD2 (5 bases). The CDR3 contains 13 residues. Germline V gene sequence: CDR1 SGHTA, CDR2 FQGNSA. Trimming removed 4 bases at V and 10 bases at J, with 14 bases between. The CDR3 is CASSSYTRLEQFF. The CDR3 DNA follows: TGTGCCAGCAGCTCGTATACTAGATTAGAGCAGTTCTTC.

The rearrangement links TRBV30 to TRBJ1-2; D uncertain. The germline gives CDR1 GTSNPN, CDR2 SVGIG (reference sequence). The CDR3 loop spans 14 amino acids. V was shortened by 4 bases and J by 5 bases, with 17 bases between the two germline ends. CDR3 sequence reads: CAWTDPRVWYGYTF. CDR3 bases: TGTGCCTGGACTGACCCCCGGGTATGGTATGGCTACACCTTC. Looking up the rest from reference TRBV30 and TRBJ1-2 gives the full variable domain: SQTIHQWPATLVQPVGSPLSLECTVEGTSNPNLYWYRQAAGRGLQLLFYSVGIGQISSEVPQNLSASRPQDRQFILSSKKLLLSDSGFYLCAWTDPRVWYGYTFGSGTRLTVV.

The chain couples TRBV10-3 to TRBJ2-6; TRBD1 agrees at 10 bases. V trimming: 8 bases; J trimming: 1 base; junction bases outside the gene matches: 5. CDR1 and CDR2 from the germline V gene are ENHRY and SYGVKD. The CDR3 is 16 residues long. CDR3 protein: CAIGQGVVSGANVLTF. CDR3 bases: TGTGCCATCGGACAGGGGGTCGTTTCTGGGGCCAACGTCCTGACTTTC.

V gene TRBV12-5 combines with J gene TRBJ2-1, with D unresolved. CDR3 length: 13 residues. With 6 bases removed from V and 4 bases from J, the gap between germline ends came to 10 bases. The germline V gene encodes CDR1 LGHNT and CDR2 FRNRAP. The CDR3 nucleotides are TGTGCTAGTGGCCGTGGTCTATACAATGAGCAGTTCTTC. Translating gives CASGRGLYNEQFF.

The chain uses TRBV4-3 and TRBJ2-3, with D perhaps matching TRBD1 (6 bases). This CDR3 has 16 amino acids. The V gene's germline CDR1 is LGHNA and CDR2 YSLEER. V was shortened by 4 bases and J by 8 bases, with 22 bases between the two germline ends. This CDR3 reads CASSLSILDRGATQYF. The CDR3 DNA reads as TGCGCCAGCAGCCTCTCGATCCTGGACAGAGGTGCTACGCAGTATTTT.

This clone was counted a few times. J is TRBJ1-4 and V is TRBV7-9, with D uncertain. Germline CDR1 reads SEHNR; CDR2 reads FQNEAQ (reference sequence). The CDR3 sequence is 12 residues long. Trimming stripped 4 bases from V and 4 bases from J, with 4 bases between. The CDR3 loop reads CASSSLNEKLFF. The CDR3, as DNA: TGTGCCAGCAGCTCCCTTAATGAAAAACTGTTTTTT. The variable domain in full, with the rest retrieved from reference TRBV7-9 and TRBJ1-4, is DTGVSQNPRHKITKRGQNVTFRCDPISEHNRLYWYRQTLGQGPEFLTYFQNEAQLEKSRLLSDRFSAERPKGSFSTLEIQRTEQGDSAMYLCASSSLNEKLFFGSGTQLSVL.

The V gene is TRBV19, the J gene TRBJ1-5, with a possible D match to TRBD1 (5 bases). Germline assignment: CDR1 LNHDA and CDR2 SQIVND (reference sequence). V lost 6 bases and J 6 bases, leaving 15 bases between the germline ends. The CDR3 is 14 amino acids. Written as DNA, the CDR3 is TGTGCCAGTAGCCAGGGAGCCGGGGGTCAGCCCCAGCATTTT. This codes for CASSQGAGGQPQHF.

CDR3 nucleotide sequence: TGCGCCAGCAGCCAAGCCCTCGGACAGGAAAGGTACGAGCAGTACTTC. Its translation is CASSQALGQERYEQYF. The chain couples TRBV4-3 to TRBJ2-7; 7 bases map to TRBD1. CDR1 is LGHNA and CDR2 is YSLEER in the germline V gene. The CDR3 has 16 residues. The V and J ends lost 1 base and 4 bases, in that order; junction bases with no gene match: 10.

The V and J genes are TRBV5-5 and TRBJ2-1; 8 bases are a match to TRBD1. There are 13 residues in the CDR3. The V gene end was trimmed by 4 bases and the J gene end by 9 bases; junction bases not matched to a gene: 6. Per the germline V gene, CDR1 is SGHKS and CDR2 is YYEKEE (reference sequence). In nucleotides, the CDR3 is TGTGCCAGCAGCCAGGACAGGGTCCCTGAGCAGTTCTTC. Its protein is CASSQDRVPEQFF.

The genes are TRBV21-1 and TRBJ1-5; the table's D call, TRBD1, was not checked against the DNA. TRBV21-1 is a pseudogene segment. The CDR3 extends over 17 amino acids. The CDR3 DNA is TGTGCCAGCAAGGAGCGGACAGGGAGCGCCAGCAATCAGCCCCAGCATTTT. Its protein is CASKERTGSASNQPQHF.

The J gene is TRBJ1-1, the V gene TRBV2, with a weak D call TRBD1 (6 bases). CDR3 size: 13 residues. V was cut by 5 bases and J by 2 bases, with 9 bases left in between. Germline CDR1 SNHLY, CDR2 FYNNEI. The CDR3 nucleotides read TGTGCCAGCAGTAGGGGGGGAAACACTGAAGCTTTCTTT. It is translated as CASSRGGNTEAFF.

The chain couples TRBV4-1 to TRBJ2-3; D may be TRBD2 (7 bases). Germline-derived CDR1 and CDR2 are MGHRA and YSYEKL. Trimming cost V 0 bases and J 3 bases, with 13 bases left between them. The CDR3 sequence is 16 residues long. CDR3: CASSQEGASGTDTQYF. CDR3 DNA: TGCGCCAGCAGCCAAGAGGGGGCTAGCGGTACAGATACGCAGTATTTT.

This chain joins TRBV9 and TRBJ1-2; tentatively, D is TRBD1 (6 bases). The V gene's germline CDR1 is SGDLS and CDR2 YYNGEE. The CDR3 loop spans 15 amino acids. Trimming stripped 5 bases from V and 4 bases from J, with 18 bases between. CDR3 amino acids: CASSHRAGQLYGYTF. In DNA, the CDR3 is TGTGCCAGCAGTCACAGGGCCGGACAACTCTATGGCTACACCTTC. Looking up the rest from reference TRBV9 and TRBJ1-2 gives the full variable domain: DSGVTQTPKHLITATGQRVTLRCSPRSGDLSVYWYQQSLDQGLQFLIQYYNGEERAKGNILERFSAQQFPDLHSELNLSSLELGDSALYFCASSHRAGQLYGYTFGSGTRLTVV.

This clone was seen once. The V gene is TRBV7-9, the J gene TRBJ1-1, with 10 nucleotides matching TRBD1. J gave up 4 bases and V 7 bases, and 9 bases lay outside the gene matches. The germline CDR1 and CDR2 sequences are SEHNR and FQNEAQ (reference sequence). CDR3 length: 15 amino acids. The CDR3 is CASTLDRGLITEAFF. CDR3 DNA: TGTGCCAGCACCCTAGACAGGGGGCTGATCACTGAAGCTTTCTTT.

CDR3 coding DNA: TGTGCCAGCACCCGCCGAGATTCTGGAAACACCATATATTTT. Its protein product is CASTRRDSGNTIYF. The rearrangement links TRBV2 to TRBJ1-3, with unresolved D. Trimming left V 7 bases short and J 1 base short, with 11 bases between. Germline CDR1 and CDR2: SNHLY and FYNNEI. There are 14 residues in the CDR3.

The chain couples TRBV10-3 to TRBJ1-2; 10 bases are a match to TRBD1. Germline V gene lookup returns CDR1 ENHRY and CDR2 SYGVKD. V lost 2 bases to trimming and J lost 8 bases; unmatched junction nucleotides: 8. CDR3 length: 15 amino acids. The CDR3: CAISEEFDRGRGYTF. The DNA for the CDR3 is TGTGCCATCAGTGAGGAATTTGACAGGGGGCGAGGCTACACCTTC.

This sequence joins TRBV6-4 and TRBJ2-3; 8 positions match TRBD1. Germline V gives CDR1 MRHNA, CDR2 SNTAGT. The junction had 8 bases not matched to a gene; V was cut back by 6 bases and J by 3 bases. CDR3 length equals 15 residues. The CDR3 loop reads CASSDRGRLTDTQYF. CDR3 nucleotide sequence: TGTGCCAGCAGCGACAGGGGAAGGTTAACAGATACGCAGTATTTT.